This is a list of T cell receptor beta chains from one sample in a study of post-analysis software for immune sequencing data. One entry per CDR3 protein results from TCRdb running MiXCR on the PCR reads. Here the sample spans about 430,000 distinct CDR3 sequences, 39% being singletons. The sequencing sample was made of blood. The origin of the receptors is a girl aged 2-10 years with multiple sclerosis. CDR3s include the opening cysteine and the closing phenylalanine or tryptophan. A D gene is named only where the DNA matches it firmly. Size tells how often a clone was seen (once, few, many) or the class of an expanded clone, and some rows leave it out.

D: NA; J: TRBJ2-1; V: TRBV13; size: once; CDR3: CASSPAGMDYEQFF; DNA: TGTGCCAGCAGCCCCGCTGGGATGGACTATGAGCAGTTCTTC
D: NA; J: TRBJ2-1; V: TRBV14; size: NA; CDR3: CASSQDRVSNEQFF; DNA: TGTGCCAGCAGCCAAGACAGGGTATCCAATGAGCAGTTCTTC
D: TRBD2; J: TRBJ2-2; V: TRBV29-1; size: NA; CDR3: CSVKTGGVTGELFF; DNA: TGCAGCGTGAAGACGGGGGGAGTCACCGGGGAGCTGTTTTTT
D: TRBD1; J: TRBJ1-2; V: TRBV7-2; size: NA; CDR3: CASRSGKGAPGYTF; DNA: TGTGCCAGCAGATCAGGGAAGGGGGCCCCGGGCTACACCTTC
D: NA; J: TRBJ1-6; V: TRBV15; size: NA; CDR3: CATSPGRGSPLHF; DNA: TGTGCCACCAGCCCAGGGAGGGGATCACCCCTCCACTTT
D: TRBD1; J: TRBJ2-7; V: TRBV6-5; size: NA; CDR3: CASSPNRGIGYEQYF; DNA: TGTGCCAGCAGTCCCAACAGGGGAATCGGGTACGAGCAGTACTTC
D: NA; J: TRBJ2-6; V: TRBV19; size: few; CDR3: CASSTPGHQISGANVLTF; DNA: TGTGCCAGCTCCACCCCGGGACATCAGATCTCTGGGGCCAACGTCCTGACTTTC
D: TRBD1; J: TRBJ1-2; V: TRBV5-1; size: few; CDR3: CASSLGVGGTYGYTF; DNA: TGCGCCAGCAGCTTGGGGGTAGGGGGCACCTATGGCTACACCTTC
D: NA; J: TRBJ2-1; V: TRBV2; size: NA; CDR3: CASSEAGGGNEQFF; DNA: TGTGCCAGCAGTGAGGCGGGTGGGGGAAATGAGCAGTTCTTC
D: NA; J: TRBJ1-1; V: TRBV12-3/TRBV12-4; size: NA; CDR3: CASSLMGGPSTEAFF; DNA: TGTGCCAGCAGTTTAATGGGGGGCCCTTCGACTGAAGCTTTCTTT
D: NA; J: TRBJ1-1; V: TRBV7-9; size: few; CDR3: CASSLGGVEAFF; DNA: TGTGCCAGCAGCCTCGGGGGGGTTGAAGCTTTCTTT
D: TRBD1; J: TRBJ1-2; V: TRBV12-3/TRBV12-4; size: NA; CDR3: CASSSGQVYGYTF; DNA: TGTGCCAGCAGTTCGGGACAGGTCTATGGCTACACCTTC
D: TRBD2; J: TRBJ2-7; V: TRBV4-1; size: NA; CDR3: CASSQTRGLAGDPGTQYF; DNA: TGCGCCAGCAGCCAAACCCGGGGACTAGCGGGGGATCCGGGAACCCAGTACTTC
D: TRBD2; J: TRBJ2-3; V: TRBV4-1; size: NA; CDR3: CASSQDPAGVRDTQYF; DNA: TGCGCCAGCAGCCAAGATCCAGCGGGGGTCAGAGATACGCAGTATTTT
D: NA; J: TRBJ2-3; V: TRBV29-1; size: many; CDR3: CSVEDRGKDTQYF; DNA: TGCAGCGTTGAAGACAGGGGAAAAGATACGCAGTATTTT
D: NA; J: TRBJ1-1; V: TRBV11-2; size: few; CDR3: CASSLAEDTEAFF; DNA: TGTGCCAGCAGCTTAGCCGAGGACACTGAAGCTTTCTTT
D: NA; J: TRBJ2-1; V: TRBV28; size: few; CDR3: CASSIIGGGGYNEQFF; DNA: TGTGCCAGCAGTATAATAGGGGGGGGAGGTTACAATGAGCAGTTCTTC